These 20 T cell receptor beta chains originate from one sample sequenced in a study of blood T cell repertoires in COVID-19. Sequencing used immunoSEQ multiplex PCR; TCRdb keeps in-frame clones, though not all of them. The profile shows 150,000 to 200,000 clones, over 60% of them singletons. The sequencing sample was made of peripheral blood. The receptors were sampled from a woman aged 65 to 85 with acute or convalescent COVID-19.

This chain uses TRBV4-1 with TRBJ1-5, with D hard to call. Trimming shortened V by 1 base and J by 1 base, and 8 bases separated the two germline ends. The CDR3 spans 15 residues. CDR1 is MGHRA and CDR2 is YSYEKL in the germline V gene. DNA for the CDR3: TGCGCCAGCAGCCAAGCGCCGGGGAGCAATCAGCCCCAGCATTTT. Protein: CASSQAPGSNQPQHF.

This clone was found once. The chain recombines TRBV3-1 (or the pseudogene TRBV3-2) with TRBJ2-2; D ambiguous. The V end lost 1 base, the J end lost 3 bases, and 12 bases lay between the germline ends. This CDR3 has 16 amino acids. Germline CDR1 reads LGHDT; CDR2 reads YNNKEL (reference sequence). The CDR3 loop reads CASSQVRSDYTGELFF. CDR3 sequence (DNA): TGTGCCAGCAGCCAAGTACGGAGCGACTACACCGGGGAGCTGTTTTTT.

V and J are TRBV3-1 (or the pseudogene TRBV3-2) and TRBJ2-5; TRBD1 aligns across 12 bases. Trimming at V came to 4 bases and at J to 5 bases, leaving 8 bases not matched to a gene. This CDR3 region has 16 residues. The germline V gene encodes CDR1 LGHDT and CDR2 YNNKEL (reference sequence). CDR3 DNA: TGTGCCAGCAGCCCCGGGACAGGGGGCTTTGCGGAGACCCAGTACTTC. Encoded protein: CASSPGTGGFAETQYF.

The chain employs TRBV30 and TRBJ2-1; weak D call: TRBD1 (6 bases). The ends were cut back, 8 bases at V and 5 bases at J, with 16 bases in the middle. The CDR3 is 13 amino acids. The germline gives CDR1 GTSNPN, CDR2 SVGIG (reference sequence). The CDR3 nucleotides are TGTGCCGGAGACGGACAGACTAACAATGAGCAGTTCTTC. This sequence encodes CAGDGQTNNEQFF.

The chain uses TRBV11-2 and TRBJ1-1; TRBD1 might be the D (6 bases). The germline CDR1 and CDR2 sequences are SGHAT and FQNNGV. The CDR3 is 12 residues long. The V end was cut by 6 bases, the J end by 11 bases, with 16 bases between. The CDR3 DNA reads TGTGCCAGCAGTCGGGACACTTTCGTTGCTTTCTTT. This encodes CASSRDTFVAFF. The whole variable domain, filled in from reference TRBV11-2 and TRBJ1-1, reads EAGVAQSPRYKIIEKRQSVAFWCNPISGHATLYWYQQILGQGPKLLIQFQNNGVVDDSQLPKDRFSAERLKGVDSTLKIQPAKLEDSAVYLCASSRDTFVAFFGQGTRLTVV.

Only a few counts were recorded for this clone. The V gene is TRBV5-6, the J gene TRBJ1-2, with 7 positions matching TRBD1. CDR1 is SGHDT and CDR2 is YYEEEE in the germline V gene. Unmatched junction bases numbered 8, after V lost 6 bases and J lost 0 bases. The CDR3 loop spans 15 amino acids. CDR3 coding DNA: TGTGCCAGCACCGGACAGGTGATAGCTAACTATGGCTACACCTTC. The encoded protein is CASTGQVIANYGYTF.

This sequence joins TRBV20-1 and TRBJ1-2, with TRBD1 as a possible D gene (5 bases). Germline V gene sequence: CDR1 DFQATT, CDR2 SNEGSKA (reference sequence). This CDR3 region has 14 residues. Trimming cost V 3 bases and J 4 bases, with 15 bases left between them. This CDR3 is CSASTSSGLYGYTF. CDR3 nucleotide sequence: TGCAGTGCTAGTACTTCGTCAGGGCTCTATGGCTACACCTTC.

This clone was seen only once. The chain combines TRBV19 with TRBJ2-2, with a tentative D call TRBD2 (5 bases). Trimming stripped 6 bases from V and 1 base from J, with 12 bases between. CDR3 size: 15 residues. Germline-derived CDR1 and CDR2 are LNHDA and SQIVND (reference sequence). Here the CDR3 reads CASRNPGRNTGELFF. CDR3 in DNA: TGTGCCAGTAGGAACCCTGGGAGGAACACCGGGGAGCTGTTTTTT. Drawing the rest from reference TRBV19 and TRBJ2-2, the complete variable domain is DGGITQSPKYLFRKEGQNVTLSCEQNLNHDAMYWYRQDPGQGLRLIYYSQIVNDFQKGDIAEGYSVSREKKESFPLTVTSAQKNPTAFYLCASRNPGRNTGELFFGEGSRLTVL.

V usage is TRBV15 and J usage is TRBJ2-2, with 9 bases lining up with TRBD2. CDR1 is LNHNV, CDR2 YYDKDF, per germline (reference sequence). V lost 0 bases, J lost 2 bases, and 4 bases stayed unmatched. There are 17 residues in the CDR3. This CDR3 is CATSRDGLAGNTGELFF. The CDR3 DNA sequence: TGTGCCACCAGCAGAGATGGGCTAGCGGGAAACACCGGGGAGCTGTTTTTT.

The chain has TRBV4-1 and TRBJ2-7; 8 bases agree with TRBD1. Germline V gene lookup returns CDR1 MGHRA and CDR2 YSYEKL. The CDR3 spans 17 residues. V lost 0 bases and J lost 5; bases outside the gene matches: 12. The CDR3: CASSQDITTGDSNEQYF. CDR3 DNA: TGCGCCAGCAGCCAAGACATAACGACAGGGGACAGCAACGAGCAGTACTTC.

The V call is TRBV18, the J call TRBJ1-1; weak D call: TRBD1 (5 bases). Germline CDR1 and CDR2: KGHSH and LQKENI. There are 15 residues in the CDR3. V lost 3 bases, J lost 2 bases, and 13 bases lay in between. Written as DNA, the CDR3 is TGTGCCAGCTCACCCTTTGGGGACTCCAACACTGAAGCTTTCTTT. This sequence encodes CASSPFGDSNTEAFF.

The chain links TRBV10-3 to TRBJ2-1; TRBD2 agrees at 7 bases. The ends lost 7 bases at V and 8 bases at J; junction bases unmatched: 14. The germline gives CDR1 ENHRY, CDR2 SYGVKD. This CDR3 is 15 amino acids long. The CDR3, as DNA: TGTGCCATCAATGAACGTAGCGGGCAAGTGGATGAGCAGTTCTTC. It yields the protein CAINERSGQVDEQFF.

DNA of the CDR3: TGCGCCAGCAGCCACCCTCCCCGGGCGGGCTCATCGGGAGCTTTCTTT. Its protein product is CASSHPPRAGSSGAFF. The rearrangement joins TRBV4-1 to TRBJ1-1; the D is unclear. In germline, CDR1 is MGHRA, CDR2 YSYEKL. Deletions cut 3 bases from V and 10 bases from J, with 24 bases between. The CDR3 has 16 amino acids.

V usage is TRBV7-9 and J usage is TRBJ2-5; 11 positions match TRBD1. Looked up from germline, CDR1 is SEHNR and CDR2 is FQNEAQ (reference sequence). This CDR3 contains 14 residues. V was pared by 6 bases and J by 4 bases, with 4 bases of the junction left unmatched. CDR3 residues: CASRFGTGGETQYF. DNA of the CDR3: TGTGCCAGCAGGTTCGGGACAGGGGGAGAGACCCAGTACTTC.

DNA of the CDR3: TGTGCCAGCAGCAGCTTAGCGGGAGGGTTTTACAATGAGCAGTTCTTC. Translated: CASSSLAGGFYNEQFF. The chain recombines TRBV7-2 with TRBJ2-1, with 11 positions matching TRBD2. The CDR3 consists of 16 residues. Germline trimming cut 5 bases from V and 4 bases from J; bases unmatched to any gene: 7. Germline V CDR1 and CDR2: SGHTA, FQGNSA.

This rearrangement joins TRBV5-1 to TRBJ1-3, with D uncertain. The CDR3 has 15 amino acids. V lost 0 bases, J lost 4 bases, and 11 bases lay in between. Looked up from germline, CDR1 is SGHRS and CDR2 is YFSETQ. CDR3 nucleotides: TGCGCCAGCAGCTTGGGACACTCTGTGGGAAACACCATATATTTT. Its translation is CASSLGHSVGNTIYF.

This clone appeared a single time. Here the CDR3 reads CASSQGAGENGYGYTF. As DNA, the CDR3 is TGTGCCAGCAGCCAAGGGGCAGGGGAAAATGGCTATGGCTACACCTTC. This chain connects TRBV3-1 (or the pseudogene TRBV3-2) to TRBJ1-2; D may be TRBD1 (6 bases). Trimming pared 1 base from V and 4 bases from J, leaving 16 bases between. The CDR3 is made up of 16 amino acids. Germline values: CDR1 LGHDT, CDR2 YNNKEL (reference sequence).

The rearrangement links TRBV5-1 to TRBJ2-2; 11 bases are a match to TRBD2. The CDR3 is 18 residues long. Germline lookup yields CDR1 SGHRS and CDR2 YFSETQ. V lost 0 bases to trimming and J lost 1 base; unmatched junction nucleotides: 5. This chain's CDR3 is CASSLDVAGGENTGELFF. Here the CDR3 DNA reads TGCGCCAGCAGCTTGGACGTAGCGGGAGGGGAGAACACCGGGGAGCTGTTTTTT. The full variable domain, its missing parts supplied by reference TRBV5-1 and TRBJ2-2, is KAGVTQTPRYLIKTRGQQVTLSCSPISGHRSVSWYQQTPGQGLQFLFEYFSETQRNKGNFPGRFSGRQFSNSRSEMNVSTLELGDSALYLCASSLDVAGGENTGELFFGEGSRLTVL.

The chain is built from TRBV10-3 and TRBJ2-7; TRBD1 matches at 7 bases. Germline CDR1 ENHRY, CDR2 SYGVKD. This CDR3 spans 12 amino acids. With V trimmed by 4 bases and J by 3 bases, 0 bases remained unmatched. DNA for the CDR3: TGTGCCATCAGTGGACAGGGCTACGAGCAGTACTTC. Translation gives CAISGQGYEQYF.

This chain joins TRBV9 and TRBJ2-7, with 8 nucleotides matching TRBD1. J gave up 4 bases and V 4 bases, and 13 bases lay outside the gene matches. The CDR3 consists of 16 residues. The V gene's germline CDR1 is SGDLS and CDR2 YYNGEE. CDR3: CASSRMGQESLYEQYF. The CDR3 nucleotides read TGTGCCAGCAGCAGGATGGGACAGGAATCGCTTTACGAGCAGTACTTC.